The sequence of this T cell receptor (beta chain) was determined in a study of shared clonotypes between healthy human individuals. The overall study: Sampling drew on donors who were two women and three men aged 18 to 49.

Germline CDR1 SGHVS, CDR2 FQNEAQ. There are 19 residues in the CDR3. J lost 5 bases, V lost 1 base, and 17 bases had no gene match. This table comes from immunoSEQ multiplex PCR, and its TCRdb copy is limited to in-frame clones, with some not included. The sample comprises around 510,000 clones, approximately 95% of which are singletons, and about 0.067% rests with the top ten. The V call is TRBV7-8, the J call TRBJ2-3, with 8 bases identical to TRBD1. This clonotype originated in a woman aged 30 to 39 in good health. Material: naive CD4+ T cells sorted from blood. Specified subset: CD45RA+ positively selected. The CDR3 protein is CASSLVRHFSETGGDTQYF. The CDR3 nucleotides are TGTGCCAGCAGCTTAGTTCGTCACTTCAGCGAAACAGGGGGAGATACGCAGTATTTT.